These 10 T cell receptor beta chains share one sample of origin, sequenced in a study of blood T cells in healthy people across ages. Primed by a sample-barcoded 5' primer and a J-beta primer mix, a second PCR proceeded for about 6 to 11 cycles. TCRdb called the 5' RACE reads again in MiXCR, with one record for every CDR3 protein. The data hold approximately 1.5 million distinct CDR3 sequences, with 35% to 45% observed a single time. Sequences were obtained from blood. Receptors were obtained from a woman between 18 and 29 years old in good health.

This clonotype has only a few counts. The rearrangement joins TRBV2 to TRBJ1-2; perhaps TRBD1 as D (6 bases). The V gene's germline CDR1 is SNHLY and CDR2 FYNNEI. CDR3 length: 15 residues. V gave up 4 bases and J gave up 0 bases, with 12 bases separating them. The CDR3 region is CASSAQQGANYGYTF. Written as DNA, the CDR3 is TGTGCCAGCAGTGCCCAACAGGGAGCTAACTATGGCTACACCTTC.

V gene TRBV6-5 combines with J gene TRBJ1-1; no firm D call. V shed 4 bases and J shed 5 bases, with 8 bases lying between them. The length of the CDR3 is 12 residues. Germline CDR1 is MNHEY and CDR2 is SVGAGI. The CDR3 DNA follows: TGTGCCAGCAGTTCCGGTTGGACTGAAGCTTTCTTT. It specifies CASSSGWTEAFF.

The genes are TRBV3-1 and TRBJ1-5; D is uncertain. This CDR3 region has 13 residues. The V gene lost 0 bases and the J gene lost 9 bases, with 9 bases spanning the gap. Germline V gene lookup returns CDR1 LGHDT and CDR2 YNNKEL (reference sequence). In nucleotides, the CDR3 is TGTGCCAGCAGCCAAGATCTACCTGGGCCCCAGCATTTT. This sequence encodes CASSQDLPGPQHF. Supplemented by reference TRBV3-1 and TRBJ1-5, the full variable domain reads DTAVSQTPKYLVTQMGNDKSIKCEQNLGHDTMYWYKQDSKKFLKIMFSYNNKELIINETVPNRFSPKSPDKAHLNLHINSLELGDSAVYFCASSQDLPGPQHFGDGTRLSIL.

The chain recombines TRBV4-3 with TRBJ2-1, with D perhaps TRBD1 (5 bases). The CDR3 runs to 15 residues. Trimming pared 0 bases from V and 3 bases from J, leaving 9 bases between. Germline V gene lookup returns CDR1 LGHNA and CDR2 YSLEER. CDR3 sequence reads: CASSQERTSYNEQFF. The CDR3 DNA reads as TGCGCCAGCAGCCAAGAGCGGACAAGCTACAATGAGCAGTTCTTC.

This clonotype is a singleton in its sample. This chain links TRBV14 with TRBJ1-4; TRBD1 aligns across 8 bases. CDR3 length: 19 amino acids. V was pared by 4 bases and J by 8 bases, with 21 bases of the junction left unmatched. The germline CDR1 and CDR2 sequences are SGHDN and FVKESK. CDR3: CASSPRLTGVSPNYEKLFF. Here the CDR3 DNA reads TGTGCCAGCAGCCCCCGCTTGACAGGGGTTTCGCCAAATTACGAAAAACTGTTTTTT.

The V and J genes are TRBV20-1 and TRBJ2-5; D remains ambiguous. Trimming shortened V by 2 bases and J by 11 bases, and 24 bases separated the two germline ends. Germline CDR1 is DFQATT and CDR2 is SNEGSKA (reference sequence). The CDR3 extends over 15 amino acids. Here the CDR3 reads CSARRWTRGNNEQYF. The CDR3 nucleotides are TGCAGTGCTAGACGCTGGACCCGCGGAAACAATGAGCAGTACTTC.

This chain uses TRBV11-2 with TRBJ1-3; D remains ambiguous. Trimming took off 5 bases at V and 3 bases at J, with 14 bases between the two ends. Germline CDR1 SGHAT, CDR2 FQNNGV. This CDR3 is built from 15 residues. The CDR3 DNA follows: TGTGCCAGCAGCCCCCGTGGCGCCCATGGAAACACCATATATTTT. Amino acid sequence: CASSPRGAHGNTIYF.

This clonotype has only a few counts. V is TRBV12-3 or TRBV12-4 and J is TRBJ1-2, with 7 positions matching TRBD1. With V trimmed by 1 base and J by 6 bases, 8 bases remained unmatched. The CDR3 length is 15 residues. The CDR3 coding sequence is TGTGCCAGCAGTTTAGGACAGGGACGGCGGAATGGCTACACCTTC. This sequence encodes CASSLGQGRRNGYTF.

This clonotype was seen a few times. The chain carries TRBV10-2 and TRBJ2-7; no definite D call. Trimming removed 0 bases at V and 0 bases at J, with 9 bases between. Per germline, CDR1 WSHSY and CDR2 SAAADI. This CDR3 has 15 amino acids. CDR3 bases: TGCGCCAGCAGTGAGTCGGGCAGGTCCTCCTACGAGCAGTACTTC. Residues: CASSESGRSSYEQYF.

V and J are TRBV7-9 and TRBJ2-1, with D perhaps TRBD1 (6 bases). V dropped 5 bases and J dropped 6 bases, with 8 bases sitting between them. The CDR3 is 12 amino acids. The germline CDR1 and CDR2 sequences are SEHNR and FQNEAQ (reference sequence). In DNA form, the CDR3 reads TGTGCCAGCAGCCGGACAGCCAATGAGCAGTTCTTC. Translating it yields CASSRTANEQFF.